This T cell receptor (beta chain) was recorded in a study of cytomegalovirus exposure and HLA in healthy donors. For the study at large: Membership in the Caucasian-associated ancestry cluster was found for 75% to 90% of approximately 400 genotyped donors.

General study findings and limits: Most TCR beta V segments were productive about 87% or about 30% of the time in an earlier analysis. Reportedly, fewer N-insertions than the approximately 690-donor mean appeared in an Asian-associated ancestry cluster in a later analysis. In a later analysis, V- and J-gene trimming of beta chains associated with a DCLRE1C missense variant, replicated independently.

60 Vbeta and 13 Jbeta primers were used in PCR. Libraries were prepared by immunoSEQ multiplex PCR; TCRdb keeps only in-frame clonotypes and omits some of them. The data hold about 150,000 clones, with about 64% observed a single time. For this clone: Its target is unknown.

Trimming cost V 5 bases and J 6 bases, with 7 bases left between them. The CDR3 is 12 residues long. Germline V gene lookup returns CDR1 MNHEY and CDR2 SVGAGI. This rearrangement joins TRBV6-5 to TRBJ2-2, with a tentative D call TRBD1 (5 bases). Sequenced input: PBMCs. This clonotype was obtained from a woman aged 30 to 39 in good health and CMV-seropositive. The CDR3 region has the DNA TGTGCCAGCAGTGGACACGCCGGGGAGCTGTTTTTT. This sequence encodes CASSGHAGELFF.